These 21 T cell receptor beta chains share one sample of origin, sequenced in a study of cytomegalovirus exposure and HLA in healthy donors. PCR involved 60 Vbeta and 13 Jbeta primers. The data were produced by immunoSEQ multiplex PCR, yet TCRdb's version contains in-frame clones alone and is incomplete. The sample has some 150,000 clones; about 69% are singletons. The sequenced material came from PBMCs. The origin of the receptors is a human donor in good health.

Points on this clone: Other nucleotide sequences in the sample specify the same CDR3. This chain joins TRBV21-1 and TRBJ1-5; TRBD1 reflects the table's D call only, with no check against the DNA. TRBV21-1 is a listed pseudogene. The length of the CDR3 is 17 residues. In DNA form, the CDR3 reads TGTGCCAGCAGCAAAGCCTCCCAGGGCAGATTGAATCAGCCCCAGCATTTT. Protein product: CASSKASQGRLNQPQHF.

This clone was picked up a small number of times. The chain links TRBV6-5 to TRBJ2-7; D is possibly TRBD1 (6 bases). V lost 8 bases and J lost 5, with 19 bases in between. The CDR3 has 14 amino acids. Germline V lookup: CDR1 MNHEY, CDR2 SVGAGI. CDR3 sequence: CASGYGRGADEQYF. Written as DNA, the CDR3 is TGTGCCAGCGGGTATGGCAGGGGTGCTGACGAGCAGTACTTC.

The chain couples TRBV7-2 to TRBJ2-4, with D unclear. V gave up 6 bases and J gave up 1 base, with 10 bases separating them. This CDR3 is built from 14 residues. CDR1 and CDR2 from the germline V gene are SGHTA and FQGNSA. The DNA for the CDR3 is TGTGCCAGCAGGACTGGCGAGGCCAAAAACATTCAGTACTTC. Its protein product is CASRTGEAKNIQYF.

V usage is TRBV11-2 and J usage is TRBJ2-7; D may be TRBD2 (6 bases). The CDR3 sequence is 14 residues long. Trimming pared 5 bases from V and 3 bases from J, leaving 14 bases between. Looked up from germline, CDR1 is SGHAT and CDR2 is FQNNGV. CDR3 loop: CASSLWGVDYEQYF. In DNA form, the CDR3 reads TGTGCCAGCAGCCTGTGGGGGGTCGACTACGAGCAGTACTTC.

The chain uses TRBV30 and TRBJ1-5; 7 bases are a match to TRBD1. The CDR3 is 13 amino acids. CDR1 is GTSNPN and CDR2 is SVGIG in the germline V gene (reference sequence). V lost 6 bases and J lost 4; bases outside the gene matches: 6. CDR3 sequence: CACPRGRNQPQHF. The CDR3 coding sequence is TGTGCCTGCCCGAGGGGGCGGAATCAGCCCCAGCATTTT.

This clone was seen a handful of times. The chain carries TRBV7-6 and TRBJ2-1; possibly TRBD1 for D (5 bases). Germline V gives CDR1 SGHVS, CDR2 FNYEAQ. The CDR3 runs 12 residues. The germline V and J ends were trimmed by 3 bases and 9 bases, with 9 bases remaining between them. CDR3 amino acids: CASSFQGGEQFF. The CDR3, as DNA: TGTGCCAGCAGCTTCCAGGGCGGTGAGCAGTTCTTC. Variable domain in full (rest from reference TRBV7-6 and TRBJ2-1): GAGVSQSPRYKVTKRGQDVALRCDPISGHVSLYWYRQALGQGPEFLTYFNYEAQQDKSGLPNDRFSAERPEGSISTLTIQRTEQRDSAMYRCASSFQGGEQFFGPGTRLTVL.

J is TRBJ2-4 and V is TRBV27; no clear D. Germline assignment: CDR1 MNHEY and CDR2 SMNVEV (reference sequence). The CDR3 contains 14 residues. Trimming took off 5 bases at V and 6 bases at J, with 14 bases between the two ends. This chain's CDR3 is CASSPTGSLNIQYF. The CDR3 DNA reads TGTGCCAGCAGTCCTACCGGGTCCCTAAACATTCAGTACTTC.

The gene calls are TRBV2 and TRBJ2-2; D is unclear. The CDR3 consists of 13 residues. Germline-derived CDR1 and CDR2 are SNHLY and FYNNEI. The V end was cut by 5 bases, the J end by 9 bases, with 13 bases between. CDR3 bases: TGTGCCAGCAGTACCGGTGGGCCCAGGGAGCTGTTTTTT. Protein sequence: CASSTGGPRELFF.

The V and J genes are TRBV10-3 and TRBJ2-5, with D possibly TRBD1 on 6 matching bases. The J call may be incorrect, as the DNA end agrees better with TRBJ2-7. The germline gives CDR1 ENHRY, CDR2 SYGVKD. The CDR3 is 15 amino acids. The CDR3 protein is CAIRNAGDHSYEQYF. The CDR3 DNA sequence: TGTGCCATCAGAAACGCAGGGGACCACTCCTACGAGCAGTACTTC.

The chain couples TRBV6-6 to TRBJ2-2, with 8 bases lining up with TRBD1. The germline V gene has CDR1 MNHNY and CDR2 SVGAGI (reference sequence). V gave up 7 bases and J gave up 5 bases; unmatched junction bases: 12. CDR3 length: 16 residues. Here the CDR3 DNA reads TGTGCCAGCAAAAGCGACAGGGGAATTATTACCGGGGAGCTGTTTTTT. It codes for CASKSDRGIITGELFF.

This clone has a handful of counts. This sample includes further DNA sequences coding for the same CDR3. CDR3 bases: TGTGCCAGCAGTGACTCTAGCGGGGGGGCAGATACGCAGTATTTT. Translation gives CASSDSSGGADTQYF. The chain joins TRBV6-4 to TRBJ2-3, with 11 nucleotides matching TRBD2. J lost 4 bases, V lost 0 bases, and 0 bases had no gene match. Germline CDR1 is MRHNA and CDR2 is SNTAGT. CDR3 length equals 15 residues.

The chain has TRBV6-6 and TRBJ1-4; TRBD1 is a possible D gene (6 bases). Germline V CDR1 and CDR2: MNHNY, SVGAGI (reference sequence). This CDR3 has 13 amino acids. Between the trimmed V and J ends, which lost 8 bases and 11 bases, there was a span of 18 bases. The CDR3 DNA reads TGTGCCAGCCTGACAGGTCCCCAGGGGAAACTGTTTTTT. It codes for CASLTGPQGKLFF.

The gene calls are TRBV12-5 and TRBJ2-3, with D tentatively TRBD1 (5 bases). The CDR3 sequence is 16 residues long. The ends were cut back, 5 bases at V and 2 bases at J, with 17 bases in the middle. Germline CDR1 LGHNT, CDR2 FRNRAP. The CDR3 coding sequence is TGTGCTAGTGGTCCCCCGACAGTCTTCGTCACAGATACGCAGTATTTT. It encodes CASGPPTVFVTDTQYF.

The rearrangement joins TRBV6-4 to TRBJ1-1, with D possibly TRBD1 on 6 matching bases. V gave up 3 bases and J gave up 3 bases, with 8 bases separating them. The length of the CDR3 is 13 residues. Germline-derived CDR1 and CDR2 are MRHNA and SNTAGT. The chain's CDR3 is CASSEDSYTEAFF. CDR3 bases: TGTGCCAGCAGTGAGGACAGCTACACTGAAGCTTTCTTT.

V and J are TRBV6-1 and TRBJ2-2; D is possibly TRBD1 (6 bases). This CDR3 contains 15 residues. Germline V gene sequence: CDR1 MNHNS, CDR2 SASEGT. Trimming cost V 4 bases and J 5 bases, with 14 bases left between them. DNA of the CDR3: TGTGCCAGCAGTGTCCACAGGGCAGGTACCGGGGAGCTGTTTTTT. Translating gives CASSVHRAGTGELFF.

This clone was recorded many times. This sequence joins TRBV9 and TRBJ1-1, with D tentatively TRBD1 (6 bases). Trimming stripped 0 bases from V and 3 bases from J, with 15 bases between. The CDR3 loop spans 16 amino acids. Germline assignment: CDR1 SGDLS and CDR2 YYNGEE. The DNA for the CDR3 is TGTGCCAGCAGCGTAGGATACAGGGTCGGCTACACTGAAGCTTTCTTT. Amino acids: CASSVGYRVGYTEAFF.

This clone has a handful of counts. The chain is built from TRBV10-1 and TRBJ1-1; 7 positions agree with TRBD1. The CDR3 sequence is 16 residues long. The J segment lost 3 bases and the V segment lost 7 bases, leaving 14 bases of the junction unmatched. Germline CDR1 is WNHNN and CDR2 is SYGVQD (reference sequence). In nucleotides, the CDR3 is TGCGCCAGCATCACACAGGGGTTACGCGTGTACACTGAAGCTTTCTTT. Protein product: CASITQGLRVYTEAFF.

The genes are TRBV18 and TRBJ2-5; 7 bases fit TRBD1. This CDR3 has 14 amino acids. Germline-derived CDR1 and CDR2 are KGHSH and LQKENI. Germline trimming cut 3 bases from V and 1 base from J; bases unmatched to any gene: 2. This CDR3 is CASSPGTAQETQYF. CDR3 in DNA: TGTGCCAGCTCACCGGGGACAGCCCAAGAGACCCAGTACTTC. Using reference TRBV18 and TRBJ2-5 for the parts outside the CDR3, the full variable domain is NAGVMQNPRHLVRRRGQEARLRCSPMKGHSHVYWYRQLPEEGLKFMVYLQKENIIDESGMPKERFSAEFPKEGPSILRIQQVVRGDSAAYFCASSPGTAQETQYFGPGTRLLVL.

The rearrangement uses TRBV19 and TRBJ1-4; no clear D. This CDR3 region has 14 residues. Germline CDR1 LNHDA, CDR2 SQIVND (reference sequence). V was cut by 1 base and J by 0 bases, with 3 bases left in between. CDR3 amino acids: CASSIAATNEKLFF. The CDR3 coding sequence is TGTGCCAGTAGTATAGCAGCAACTAATGAAAAACTGTTTTTT.

J is TRBJ2-1 and V is TRBV9, with D perhaps matching TRBD1 (6 bases). CDR3 size: 15 residues. V was shortened by 0 bases and J by 5 bases, with 12 bases between the two germline ends. Germline assignment: CDR1 SGDLS and CDR2 YYNGEE. CDR3 nucleotide sequence: TGTGCCAGCAGCGTAGCAGGACAGCCCAACAATGAGCAGTTCTTC. Protein sequence: CASSVAGQPNNEQFF.

This clone was observed a handful of times. The CDR3 loop reads CASSNTGDTEAFF. CDR3 coding DNA: TGTGCCAGTAGTAACACAGGGGACACTGAAGCTTTCTTT. This rearrangement joins TRBV19 to TRBJ1-1; TRBD1 matches 7 bases. There are 13 residues in the CDR3. From germline, CDR1 is LNHDA and CDR2 SQIVND (reference sequence). The J segment lost 3 bases and the V segment lost 4 bases, leaving 2 bases of the junction unmatched.